This TCR beta chain comes out of a study of regulatory T cells in long-lasting Graves disease. This clonotype turned up a few times. Documented time point: newly diagnosed GD, antithyroid drugs for less than 3 months. Researchers made the TCR library from RNA that was extracted from PBMCs. Construction of TCR beta libraries relied on iRepertoire HTBI primers and on Arm-PCR targeting CDR3 regions. TCRdb re-called the multiplex PCR reads with MiXCR, one entry per CDR3 protein. The table records a few hundred thousand distinct CDR3 sequences, more than 15% of them present only once. The CDR3 is made up of 16 amino acids. The germline V gene has CDR1 SGDLS and CDR2 YYNGEE. Trimming took off 3 bases at V and 0 bases at J, with 14 bases between the two ends. Separately, the same data were catalogued under a study of T cells in Graves' hyperthyroidism and ophthalmopathy.

The chain combines TRBV9 with TRBJ2-3; tentatively, D is TRBD2 (6 bases). The sample here was peripheral blood mononuclear cells (PBMCs), taken at new diagnosis, from a patient treated with antithyroid drugs. This TCR was sampled from a woman in her twenties or thirties with Graves disease. The CDR3 DNA sequence: TGTGCCAGCAGCGGAACCGGGACTCCAAGCACAGATACGCAGTATTTT. Its translation is CASSGTGTPSTDTQYF.